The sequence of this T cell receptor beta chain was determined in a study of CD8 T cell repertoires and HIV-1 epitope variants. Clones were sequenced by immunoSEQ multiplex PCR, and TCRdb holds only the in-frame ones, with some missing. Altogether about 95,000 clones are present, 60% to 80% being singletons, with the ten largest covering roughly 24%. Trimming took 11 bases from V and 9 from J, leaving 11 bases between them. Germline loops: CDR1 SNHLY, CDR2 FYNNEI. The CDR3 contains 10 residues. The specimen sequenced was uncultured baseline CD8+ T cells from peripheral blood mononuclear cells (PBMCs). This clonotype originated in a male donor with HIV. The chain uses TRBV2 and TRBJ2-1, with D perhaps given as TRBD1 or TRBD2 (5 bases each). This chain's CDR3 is CAAGGGEQFF. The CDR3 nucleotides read TGTGCCGCCGGTGGGGGTGAGCAGTTCTTC.